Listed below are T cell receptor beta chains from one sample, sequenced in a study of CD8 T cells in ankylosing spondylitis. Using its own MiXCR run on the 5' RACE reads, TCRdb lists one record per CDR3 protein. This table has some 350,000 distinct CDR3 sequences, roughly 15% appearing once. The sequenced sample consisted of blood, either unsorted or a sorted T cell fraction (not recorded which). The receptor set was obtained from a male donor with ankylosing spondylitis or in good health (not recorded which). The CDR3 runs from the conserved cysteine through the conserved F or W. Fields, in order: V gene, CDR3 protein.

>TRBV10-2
CASSERSGTGGQPQHF
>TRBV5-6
CASSFLGERGAFF
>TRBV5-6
CASSGASGRLDETQYF
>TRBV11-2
CASSSSLGPSPILDEQFF
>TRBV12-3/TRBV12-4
CASSLGSTGAPKHF
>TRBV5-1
CASSSGMASGRIAYEQYF
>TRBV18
CASSPQEGTYEQYF
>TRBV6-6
CASSYSDTYGYTF
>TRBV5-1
CASSNEDRGEAFF
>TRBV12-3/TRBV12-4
CASSFNLRYEQYF
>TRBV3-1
CASSQVWGETGAFF
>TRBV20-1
CSERDWLSDTQYF
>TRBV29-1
CSVGGGTNTGELFF
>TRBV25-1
CASSEYGTGGVAFF
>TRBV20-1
CSARDPGTSGGTDTQYF
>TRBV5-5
CASSLHRDGELFF
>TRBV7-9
CASSPPGGNQPQHF
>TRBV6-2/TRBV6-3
CASSFNILAGDNEQFF
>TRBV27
CASSSGLAGDEQYF
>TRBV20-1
CSAEYQKEQFF
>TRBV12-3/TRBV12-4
CASSSGGGGLPKEAFF
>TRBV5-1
CASSLRGDNSPLHF
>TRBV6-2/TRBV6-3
CASRDSGTGTDTQYF
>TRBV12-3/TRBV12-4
CASSLDPPDMNTGELFF
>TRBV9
CASSPRQGMGYEQYF
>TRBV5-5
CASSSTGGGATQYF
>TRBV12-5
CASGLVLGKGFQHNEQFF
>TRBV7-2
CASSFPGTYEQYF
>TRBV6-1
CASIALSGRYEQYF
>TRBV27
CASNPGAAGGTGELFF
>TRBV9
CASSVGLSGGRNEQFF
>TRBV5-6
CASSPETGIMNTEAFF
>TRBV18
CASSPGATNEKLFF